The 6 T cell receptor beta chains in this list originate from one sample, sequenced in a study of OX40 agonist ivuxolimab in advanced cancers. Sequencing was performed with immunoSEQ multiplex PCR; in TCRdb, only in-frame clones are kept and a portion is missing. This table has about 83,000 clones, around four fifths appearing once. The sample here was CD4+ or CD8+ T cells sorted from blood, taken in a trial of the OX40 agonist ivuxolimab. The receptors derive from an adult with an advanced solid tumor such as melanoma, head and neck, liver or kidney cancer.

This clone was found once. J is TRBJ1-1 and V is TRBV5-1; D is perhaps TRBD1 (6 bases). Trimming removed 7 bases at V and 0 bases at J, with 10 bases between. CDR1 and CDR2 (germline): SGHRS, YFSETQ. The length of the CDR3 is 13 residues. CDR3 coding DNA: TGCGCCAGCGGACAGATCATGAACACTGAAGCTTTCTTT. It codes for CASGQIMNTEAFF.

V usage is TRBV11-2 and J usage is TRBJ1-6, with 11 bases that match TRBD1. Germline loops: CDR1 SGHAT, CDR2 FQNNGV. After removal of 2 bases from V and 7 bases from J, the junction contained 4 bases not matched to a gene. CDR3 length: 16 residues. The CDR3 region has the DNA TGTGCCAGCAGCTTACTGGGGACAGGGGGAAATTCACCCCTCCACTTT. Its translation: CASSLLGTGGNSPLHF.

Turning to this clone: Different DNA sequences within this sample yield the same CDR3. The J gene is TRBJ1-5, the V gene TRBV10-3, with D possibly being TRBD1 (5 bases). CDR1 and CDR2 (germline): ENHRY, SYGVKD. This CDR3 spans 13 amino acids. Trimming pared 2 bases from V and 5 bases from J, leaving 7 bases between. The CDR3 DNA reads TGTGCCATCAGTGAGCAAGGGGATCAGCCCCAGCATTTT. Its protein is CAISEQGDQPQHF.

The chain carries TRBV5-1 and TRBJ2-3, with a tentative D call TRBD2 (5 bases). CDR1 SGHRS and CDR2 YFSETQ come from the germline V gene. With 3 bases removed from V and 4 bases from J, the gap between germline ends came to 24 bases. CDR3 size: 18 residues. DNA for the CDR3: TGCGCCAGCAGCTCGGACCTTCGGACGCCCACGCGGGCAGATACGCAGTATTTT. It specifies CASSSDLRTPTRADTQYF.

This chain connects TRBV9 to TRBJ2-7; TRBD1 matches 11 bases. Trimming at V came to 0 bases and at J to 7 bases, leaving 12 bases not matched to a gene. Germline V gene lookup returns CDR1 SGDLS and CDR2 YYNGEE. The CDR3 runs to 17 residues. The CDR3 region is CASSVGRGQGEGGEQYF. CDR3 sequence (DNA): TGTGCCAGCAGCGTAGGCCGGGGACAGGGGGAAGGTGGGGAGCAGTACTTC.

V is TRBV7-3 and J is TRBJ2-7; a possible D gene is TRBD2 (6 bases). Per germline, CDR1 SGHTA and CDR2 FQGTGA. Trimming left V 5 bases short and J 2 bases short, with 22 bases between. The CDR3 totals 17 residues. The CDR3 reads CASSRYPPGSGPYEQYF. The CDR3 bases are TGTGCCAGCAGCCGATACCCCCCGGGGAGCGGGCCCTACGAGCAGTACTTC.